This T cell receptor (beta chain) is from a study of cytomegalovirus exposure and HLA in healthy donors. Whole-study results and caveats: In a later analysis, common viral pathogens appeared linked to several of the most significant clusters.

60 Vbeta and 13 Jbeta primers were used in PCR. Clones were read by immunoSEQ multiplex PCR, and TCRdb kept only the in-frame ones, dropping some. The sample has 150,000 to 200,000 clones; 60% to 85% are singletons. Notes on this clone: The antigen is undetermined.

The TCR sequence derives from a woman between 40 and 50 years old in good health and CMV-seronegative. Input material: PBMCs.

The CDR3 coding sequence is TGTGCCAGCCGAGGTAATCCAGATACGCAGTATTTT. It encodes CASRGNPDTQYF. V usage is TRBV11-3 and J usage is TRBJ2-3; no clear D gene. The CDR3 is made up of 12 amino acids. Per the germline V gene, CDR1 is SGHNT and CDR2 is YENEEA. The germline V and J ends were trimmed by 8 bases and 4 bases, with 10 bases remaining between them.